This T cell receptor beta chain was profiled in a study of cytomegalovirus exposure and HLA in healthy donors. Germline V lookup: CDR1 MNHNS, CDR2 SASEGT. The CDR3 extends over 12 amino acids. Trimming cost V 8 bases and J 6 bases, with 8 bases left between them. The primer mix had 60 Vbeta and 13 Jbeta primers. The method was immunoSEQ multiplex PCR; TCRdb's version includes in-frame clones alone and lacks a portion of them. Here the sample spans some 190,000 clones, 85% being singletons. The sequenced material came from PBMCs. The chain recombines TRBV6-1 with TRBJ1-6; weak D call: TRBD1 (6 bases). The receptor comes from a boy aged 2 to 10 in good health and CMV-seronegative. The CDR3 is CASRDINSPLHF. CDR3 sequence (DNA): TGTGCCAGCCGGGACATTAATTCACCCCTCCACTTT.